One T cell receptor beta chain is described in this entry. The CDR3 spans 16 residues. Trimming at V came to 0 bases and at J to 4 bases, leaving 2 bases not matched to a gene. The germline gives CDR1 LNHDA, CDR2 SQIVND (reference sequence). Adults between roughly 18 and 100 years of age took part from 20 to 25 US areas. Membership in each cohort depended on participant-reported clinical history. This specimen comes from a study of blood T cell repertoires in COVID-19. The authors' processing: Amplification of reference gene primers was used by the study to estimate nucleated cell counts. The protocol was immunoSEQ multiplex PCR, while the TCRdb copy is restricted to in-frame clones and leaves out a portion. D and trimming were read from the DNA, whereas the V and J calls and clone size are those reported in that table. In the table there are a few hundred thousand clones, less than 90% of which are singletons.

The chain has TRBV19 and TRBJ2-1; 11 bases align to TRBD2. The sample comprised PBMCs or T cells enriched from blood (not recorded which). This sequence originates from a woman aged 45-65 years who had recovered from COVID-19. CDR3 nucleotide sequence: TGTGCCAGTAGTATAGATGCTAGCGGGGGGTACAATGAGCAGTTCTTC. This translates into CASSIDASGGYNEQFF.